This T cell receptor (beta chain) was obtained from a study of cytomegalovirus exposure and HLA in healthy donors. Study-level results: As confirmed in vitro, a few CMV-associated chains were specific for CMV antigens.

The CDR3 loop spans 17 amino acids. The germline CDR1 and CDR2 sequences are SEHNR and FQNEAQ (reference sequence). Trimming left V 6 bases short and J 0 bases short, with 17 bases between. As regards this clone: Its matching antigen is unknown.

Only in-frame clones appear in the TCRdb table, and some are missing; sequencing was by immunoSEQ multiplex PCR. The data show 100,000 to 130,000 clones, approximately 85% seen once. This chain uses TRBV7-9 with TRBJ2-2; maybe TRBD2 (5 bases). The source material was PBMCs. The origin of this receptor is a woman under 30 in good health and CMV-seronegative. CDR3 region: CASRPDRRATNTGELFF. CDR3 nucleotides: TGTGCCAGCAGACCCGATCGGCGGGCTACGAACACCGGGGAGCTGTTTTTT.